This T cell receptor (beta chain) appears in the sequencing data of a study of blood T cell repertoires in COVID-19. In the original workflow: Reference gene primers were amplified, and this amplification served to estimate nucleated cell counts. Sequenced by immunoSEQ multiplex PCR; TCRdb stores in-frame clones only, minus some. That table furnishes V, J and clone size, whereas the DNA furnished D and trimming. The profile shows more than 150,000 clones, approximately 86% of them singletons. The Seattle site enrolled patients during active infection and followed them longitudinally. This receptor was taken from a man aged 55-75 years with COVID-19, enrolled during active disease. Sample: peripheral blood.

Here the CDR3 reads CASSQVSQKHNEQFF. The CDR3 DNA reads TGCGCCAGCAGCCAAGTTTCCCAGAAACACAATGAGCAGTTCTTC. This chain uses TRBV4-3 with TRBJ2-1; D unclear. With 1 base removed from V and 5 bases from J, the gap between germline ends came to 12 bases. Germline V gene sequence: CDR1 LGHNA, CDR2 YSLEER. CDR3 length: 15 residues.